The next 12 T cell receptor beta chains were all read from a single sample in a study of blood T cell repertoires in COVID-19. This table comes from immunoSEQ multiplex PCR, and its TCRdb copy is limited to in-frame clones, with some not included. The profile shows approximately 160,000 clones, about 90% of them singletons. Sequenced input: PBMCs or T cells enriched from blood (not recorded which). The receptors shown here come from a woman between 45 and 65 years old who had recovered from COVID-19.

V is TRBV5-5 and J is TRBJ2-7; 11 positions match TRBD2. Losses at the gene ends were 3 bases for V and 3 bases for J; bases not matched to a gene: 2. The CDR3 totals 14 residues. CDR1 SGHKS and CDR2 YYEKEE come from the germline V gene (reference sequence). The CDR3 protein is CASSWGLADYEQYF. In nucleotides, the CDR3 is TGTGCCAGCAGCTGGGGACTAGCGGACTACGAGCAGTACTTC.

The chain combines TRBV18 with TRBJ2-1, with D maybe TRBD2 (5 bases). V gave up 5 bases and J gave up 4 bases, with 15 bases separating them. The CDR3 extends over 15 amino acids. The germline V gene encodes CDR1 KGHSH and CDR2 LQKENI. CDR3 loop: CASSLLELVYNEQFF. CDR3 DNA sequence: TGTGCCAGCTCATTACTCGAACTAGTTTACAATGAGCAGTTCTTC.

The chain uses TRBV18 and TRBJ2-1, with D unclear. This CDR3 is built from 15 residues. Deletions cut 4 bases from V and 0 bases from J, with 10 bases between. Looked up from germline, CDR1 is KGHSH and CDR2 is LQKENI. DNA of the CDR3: TGTGCCAGCTCACTAAGACAAAGCTCCTACAATGAGCAGTTCTTC. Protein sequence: CASSLRQSSYNEQFF. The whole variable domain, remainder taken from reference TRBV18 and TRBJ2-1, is NAGVMQNPRHLVRRRGQEARLRCSPMKGHSHVYWYRQLPEEGLKFMVYLQKENIIDESGMPKERFSAEFPKEGPSILRIQQVVRGDSAAYFCASSLRQSSYNEQFFGPGTRLTVL.

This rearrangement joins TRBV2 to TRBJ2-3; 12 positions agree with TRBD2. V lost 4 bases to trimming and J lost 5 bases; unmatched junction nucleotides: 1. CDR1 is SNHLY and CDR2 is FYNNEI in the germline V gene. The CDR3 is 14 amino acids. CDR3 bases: TGTGCCAGCAGTGGGACTAGCGGGAAAGATACGCAGTATTTT. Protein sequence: CASSGTSGKDTQYF.

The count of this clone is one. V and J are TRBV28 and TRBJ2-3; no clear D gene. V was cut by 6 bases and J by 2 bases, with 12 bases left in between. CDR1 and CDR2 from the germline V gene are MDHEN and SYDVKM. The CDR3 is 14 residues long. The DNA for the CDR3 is TGTGCCAGCAGGATGCGGATATACACAGATACGCAGTATTTT. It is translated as CASRMRIYTDTQYF.

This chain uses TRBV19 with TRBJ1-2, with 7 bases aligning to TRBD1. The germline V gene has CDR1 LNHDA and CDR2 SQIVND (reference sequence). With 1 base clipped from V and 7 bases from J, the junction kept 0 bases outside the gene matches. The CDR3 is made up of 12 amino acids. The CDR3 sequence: CASSIGDSGYTF. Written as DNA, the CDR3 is TGTGCCAGTAGTATAGGGGACAGTGGCTACACCTTC.

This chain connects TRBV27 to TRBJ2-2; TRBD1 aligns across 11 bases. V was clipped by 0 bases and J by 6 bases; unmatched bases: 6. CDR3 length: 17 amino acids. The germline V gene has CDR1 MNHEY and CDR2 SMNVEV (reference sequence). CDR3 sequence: CASSLSGTGGAPGELFF. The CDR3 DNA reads TGTGCCAGCAGTTTATCGGGGACAGGGGGAGCGCCCGGGGAGCTGTTTTTT.

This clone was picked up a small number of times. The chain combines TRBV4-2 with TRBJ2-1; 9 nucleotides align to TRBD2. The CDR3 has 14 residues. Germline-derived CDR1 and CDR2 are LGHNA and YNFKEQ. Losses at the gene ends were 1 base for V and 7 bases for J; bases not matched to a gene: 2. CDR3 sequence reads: CASSQGREGNEQFF. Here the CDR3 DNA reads TGTGCCAGCAGCCAAGGGCGGGAGGGGAATGAGCAGTTCTTC.

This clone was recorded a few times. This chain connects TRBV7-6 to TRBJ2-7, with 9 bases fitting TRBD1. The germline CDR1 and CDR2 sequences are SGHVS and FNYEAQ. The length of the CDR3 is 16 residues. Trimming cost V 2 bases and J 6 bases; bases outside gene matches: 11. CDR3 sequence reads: CASSLQDPGQGGEQYF. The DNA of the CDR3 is TGTGCCAGCAGCTTACAAGATCCGGGACAGGGTGGCGAGCAGTACTTC.

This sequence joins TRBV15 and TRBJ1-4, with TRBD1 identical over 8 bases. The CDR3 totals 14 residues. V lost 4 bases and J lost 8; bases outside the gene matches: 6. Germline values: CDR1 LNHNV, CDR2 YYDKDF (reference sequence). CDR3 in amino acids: CATSTGQGREKLFF. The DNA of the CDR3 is TGTGCCACCAGCACAGGACAGGGTAGAGAAAAACTGTTTTTT. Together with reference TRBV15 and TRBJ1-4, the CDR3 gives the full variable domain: DAMVIQNPRYQVTQFGKPVTLSCSQTLNHNVMYWYQQKSSQAPKLLFHYYDKDFNNEADTPDNFQSRRPNTSFCFLDIRSPGLGDTAMYLCATSTGQGREKLFFGSGTQLSVL.

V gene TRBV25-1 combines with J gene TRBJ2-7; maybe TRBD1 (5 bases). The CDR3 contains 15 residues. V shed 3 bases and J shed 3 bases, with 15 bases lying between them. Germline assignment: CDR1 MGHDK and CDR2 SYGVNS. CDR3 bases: TGTGCCAGCAGTGACGCCAGGGTAGTACTCTACGAGCAGTACTTC. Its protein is CASSDARVVLYEQYF.

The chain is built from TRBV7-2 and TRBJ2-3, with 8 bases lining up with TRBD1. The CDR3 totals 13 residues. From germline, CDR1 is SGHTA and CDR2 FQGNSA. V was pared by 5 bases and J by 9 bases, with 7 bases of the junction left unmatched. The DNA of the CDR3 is TGTGCCAGCAGCGTGGGACAGGTTCCCACGCAGTATTTT. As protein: CASSVGQVPTQYF. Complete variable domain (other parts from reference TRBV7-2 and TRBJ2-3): GAGVSQSPSNKVTEKGKDVELRCDPISGHTALYWYRQSLGQGLEFLIYFQGNSAPDKSGLPSDRFSAERTGGSVSTLTIQRTQQEDSAVYLCASSVGQVPTQYFGPGTRLTVL.